Sequencing of this T cell receptor beta chain was carried out in a study of T cell changes during pregnancy in multiple sclerosis. Sequenced by immunoSEQ multiplex PCR; TCRdb stores in-frame clones only, minus some. In the table there are tens of thousands of clones, about 93% of which are singletons. The V gene lost 0 bases and the J gene lost 3 bases, with 8 bases spanning the gap. This CDR3 spans 14 amino acids. Per germline, CDR1 MGHRA and CDR2 YSYEKL. This clonotype originated in a female donor with multiple sclerosis, enrolled in a pregnancy study. Sample: peripheral blood, taken in the third trimester of pregnancy. The V and J genes are TRBV4-1 and TRBJ1-1; unclear D gene. The chain's CDR3 is CASSQDRVYTEAFF. The DNA of the CDR3 is TGCGCCAGCAGCCAAGATCGAGTTTACACTGAAGCTTTCTTT.